The source of this T cell receptor (beta chain) is a study of blood T cell repertoires in COVID-19. Turning to the study itself: Researchers got acute and convalescent COVID-19 samples from the United States, Italy and Spain.

Enrolled during active infection, Seattle patients were then followed longitudinally. Authors' analysis steps: How many nucleated cells were present was estimated from reference gene primer amplification. Profiled with immunoSEQ multiplex PCR; TCRdb holds only in-frame clones, not every one. The V and J calls and the clone size are those of that table, but D and trimming were determined from the DNA. This sample has about 120,000 clones, with roughly nine tenths found just once. The CDR3 is 14 residues long. The V gene's germline CDR1 is LNHNV and CDR2 YYDKDF (reference sequence). The V segment lost 3 bases and the J segment 8 bases; nucleotides outside the gene matches: 5.

The chain recombines TRBV15 with TRBJ1-4; 8 bases match TRBD1. Sequencing was carried out using peripheral blood. The receptor was derived from a man aged 60 to 75 with COVID-19, enrolled during active disease. CDR3 in amino acids: CATSRDRESEKLFF. CDR3 DNA: TGTGCCACCAGCAGGGACAGGGAAAGCGAAAAACTGTTTTTT.